This T cell receptor (beta chain) was sequenced for a study of blood T cells in healthy people across ages. The CDR3 runs 13 residues. Trimming removed 4 bases from V and 5 bases from J, with 9 bases in between. Germline CDR1 is SGHTA and CDR2 is FQGTGA. A sample-barcoded 5' primer and a J-beta primer mix were used in a second PCR of roughly 6 to 12 cycles. Every sample returned 2.5 million or more CDR3-containing paired-end reads. Each CDR3 protein is one row after TCRdb ran MiXCR on the 5' RACE reads. Among some 860,000 distinct CDR3 sequences, more than 50% were seen once, and the ten largest hold 20% to 30%.

Material for sequencing was blood. This TCR was recovered from a middle-aged man in good health. This chain links TRBV7-3 with TRBJ2-1; D possibly corresponds to TRBD2 (5 bases). CDR3 bases: TGTGCCAGCAGCTGGACTCGTCACAATGAGCAGTTCTTC. Protein: CASSWTRHNEQFF.